Below, 21 T cell receptor beta chains from the same sample are listed, as sequenced in a study of T cell changes during pregnancy in multiple sclerosis. Here immunoSEQ multiplex PCR was the method, and the copy in TCRdb shows in-frame clones only, minus some. The sample has roughly 38,000 clones; 85% to 90% are singletons. This specimen consisted of CD8+ T cells from peripheral blood mononuclear cells, obtained in the third trimester of pregnancy. These receptors were taken from a female donor with multiple sclerosis, enrolled in a pregnancy study.

The chain carries TRBV7-9 and TRBJ1-3, with D possibly being TRBD1 (5 bases). The CDR3 sequence is 15 residues long. CDR1 SEHNR and CDR2 FQNEAQ come from the germline V gene (reference sequence). The germline V and J ends were trimmed by 5 bases and 4 bases, with 15 bases remaining between them. The CDR3 reads CASSPGEGYGNTIYF. The CDR3 region has the DNA TGTGCCAGCAGCCCCGGGGAGGGGTACGGAAACACCATATATTTT.

The chain uses TRBV6-1 and TRBJ2-5, with 9 bases aligning to TRBD2. Germline V gene sequence: CDR1 MNHNS, CDR2 SASEGT. After removal of 0 bases from V and 2 bases from J, the junction contained 1 base not matched to a gene. The CDR3 runs 15 residues. This CDR3 is CASSEAAGGQETQYF. The CDR3 region has the DNA TGTGCCAGCAGTGAAGCGGCGGGGGGGCAAGAGACCCAGTACTTC.

The DNA of the CDR3 is TGTGCCAGCAGCTTGACAGGGAGGAGGGTCGACAATGAGCAGTTCTTC. Its protein is CASSLTGRRVDNEQFF. The V gene is TRBV9, the J gene TRBJ2-1, with D perhaps matching TRBD1 (7 bases). Deletions cut 4 bases from V and 5 bases from J, with 19 bases between. CDR3 length: 16 amino acids. The germline gives CDR1 SGDLS, CDR2 YYNGEE.

The chain joins TRBV27 to TRBJ2-1; D is perhaps TRBD2 (5 bases). Trimming left V 9 bases short and J 2 bases short, with 14 bases between. The CDR3 contains 14 residues. Germline V gene sequence: CDR1 MNHEY, CDR2 SMNVEV (reference sequence). The CDR3 sequence: CASTDSLTYNEQFF. The CDR3 nucleotides are TGTGCCAGTACGGACTCACTGACCTACAATGAGCAGTTCTTC.

The V gene is TRBV4-3, the J gene TRBJ2-7, with TRBD2 as a possible D gene (5 bases). Germline V gene lookup returns CDR1 LGHNA and CDR2 YSLEER. V was pared by 1 base and J by 0 bases, with 13 bases between. The CDR3 extends over 16 amino acids. CDR3 in DNA: TGCGCCAGCAGCCAAGGAGCGGAAGCCTACTCCTACGAGCAGTACTTC. This encodes CASSQGAEAYSYEQYF.

The rearrangement links TRBV7-9 to TRBJ1-2; 7 bases fit TRBD1. The germline V gene has CDR1 SEHNR and CDR2 FQNEAQ (reference sequence). The V segment lost 5 bases and the J segment 4 bases; nucleotides outside the gene matches: 10. The CDR3 contains 15 residues. The CDR3 DNA follows: TGTGCCAGCAGCCAAGGACAGGAAGGGGGCTATGGCTACACCTTC. It translates to CASSQGQEGGYGYTF.

CDR3 nucleotides: TGTGCCAGCAGTTTTCTAGCCGATACGCAGTATTTT. It encodes CASSFLADTQYF. The chain employs TRBV28 and TRBJ2-3; the D gene is possibly TRBD2 (5 bases). Looked up from germline, CDR1 is MDHEN and CDR2 is SYDVKM. V was pared by 3 bases and J by 6 bases, with 7 bases between. The CDR3 is made up of 12 amino acids.

This clone was found once. The CDR3 sequence: CASSYVARPNEQFF. The CDR3, as DNA: TGTGCCAGCAGTTACGTAGCCCGCCCCAATGAGCAGTTCTTC. J is TRBJ2-1 and V is TRBV6-5; D is unresolved. CDR1 is MNHEY, CDR2 SVGAGI, per germline. The CDR3 totals 14 residues. The V end lost 2 bases, the J end lost 6 bases, and 11 bases lay between the germline ends.

The V call is TRBV5-8, the J call TRBJ2-5, with D possibly being TRBD1 (6 bases). The V gene lost 4 bases and the J gene lost 5 bases, with 24 bases spanning the gap. CDR3 length: 17 amino acids. The germline V gene encodes CDR1 SGHTS and CDR2 YDEGEE. CDR3 bases: TGTGCCAGCAGCAGGACCTACAGGGCTTCATCACAGGAGACCCAGTACTTC. It yields the protein CASSRTYRASSQETQYF.

The chain employs TRBV5-1 and TRBJ2-7; 8 nucleotides match TRBD2. Trimming cost V 2 bases and J 5 bases; bases outside gene matches: 6. Per germline, CDR1 SGHRS and CDR2 YFSETQ. The CDR3 has 14 residues. As DNA, the CDR3 is TGCGCCAGCAGCTTCCGGGGGGGCGATAACGAGCAGTACTTC. Translation: CASSFRGGDNEQYF.

The chain has TRBV4-3 and TRBJ2-7; perhaps TRBD1 as D (7 bases). CDR1 and CDR2 (germline): LGHNA, YSLEER. The ends were cut back, 2 bases at V and 0 bases at J, with 17 bases in the middle. The CDR3 runs 17 residues. As DNA, the CDR3 is TGCGCCAGCAGCCAACGTCACCAGGGGGAGGACTCCTACGAGCAGTACTTC. Its translation is CASSQRHQGEDSYEQYF.

This chain links TRBV6-1 with TRBJ1-1; D is perhaps TRBD1 (5 bases). The germline V and J ends were trimmed by 4 bases and 10 bases, with 10 bases remaining between them. Germline V gene lookup returns CDR1 MNHNS and CDR2 SASEGT. CDR3 length: 11 residues. Written as DNA, the CDR3 is TGTGCCAGCAGTGTTGTAAGGGGAGCTTTCTTT. It yields the protein CASSVVRGAFF.

The V gene is TRBV10-3, the J gene TRBJ2-7; D not resolved. V was clipped by 2 bases and J by 6 bases, with 14 bases between them. The germline V gene encodes CDR1 ENHRY and CDR2 SYGVKD. The CDR3 loop spans 14 amino acids. CDR3 residues: CAISEIGASIEQYF. CDR3 DNA: TGTGCCATCAGTGAGATCGGTGCATCTATCGAGCAGTACTTC.

Ten or more counts support this clone. The chain carries TRBV4-1 and TRBJ2-3; 9 bases align to TRBD2. The CDR3 covers 17 residues. CDR1 and CDR2 from the germline V gene are MGHRA and YSYEKL. The V gene end was trimmed by 4 bases and the J gene end by 2 bases; junction bases not matched to a gene: 10. The CDR3 DNA is TGCGCCAGCAGCCTAGTCGCAGCGGGGGGCCCCACAGATACGCAGTATTTT. Its protein product is CASSLVAAGGPTDTQYF.

The chain couples TRBV19 to TRBJ1-2; D remains ambiguous. The CDR3 extends over 15 amino acids. Trimming left V 8 bases short and J 0 bases short, with 16 bases between. The germline V gene has CDR1 LNHDA and CDR2 SQIVND (reference sequence). The CDR3, as DNA: TGTGCCAGTCTGGACTTTCCTCCCTCTAACTATGGCTACACCTTC. Its protein is CASLDFPPSNYGYTF. The full variable domain, with the rest looked up from reference TRBV19 and TRBJ1-2, is DGGITQSPKYLFRKEGQNVTLSCEQNLNHDAMYWYRQDPGQGLRLIYYSQIVNDFQKGDIAEGYSVSREKKESFPLTVTSAQKNPTAFYLCASLDFPPSNYGYTFGSGTRLTVV.

The chain combines TRBV19 with TRBJ2-3; D gene unclear. V was pared by 3 bases and J by 0 bases, with 13 bases between. Germline lookup yields CDR1 LNHDA and CDR2 SQIVND (reference sequence). The CDR3 has 16 amino acids. The DNA of the CDR3 is TGTGCCAGTAGTATTAATGGGCCGGCTAGCACAGATACGCAGTATTTT. It specifies CASSINGPASTDTQYF.

The gene calls are TRBV19 and TRBJ1-1; 9 bases line up with TRBD1. V lost 6 bases, J lost 1 base, and 6 bases stayed unmatched. This CDR3 spans 15 amino acids. The germline CDR1 and CDR2 sequences are LNHDA and SQIVND (reference sequence). The CDR3 DNA follows: TGTGCCAGTAGCCGGGACAGGGAAAGGAACACTGAAGCTTTCTTT. Amino acids: CASSRDRERNTEAFF.

The chain carries TRBV28 and TRBJ1-6, with D perhaps TRBD1 (5 bases). Trimming removed 7 bases from V and 4 bases from J, with 17 bases in between. CDR1 is MDHEN, CDR2 SYDVKM, per germline. This CDR3 is 16 amino acids long. CDR3 loop: CASTFEGSGYNSPLHF. The CDR3 DNA sequence: TGTGCCAGCACCTTCGAGGGGAGCGGGTATAATTCACCCCTCCACTTT.

The chain couples TRBV5-1 to TRBJ2-3; 8 nucleotides agree with TRBD1. Trimming took 4 bases from V and 3 from J; bases not matched to a gene: 13. The CDR3 runs to 17 residues. The germline V gene encodes CDR1 SGHRS and CDR2 YFSETQ. DNA of the CDR3: TGCGCCAGCAGCGTACGACCCGGACAGGGCAGAACAGATACGCAGTATTTT. It codes for CASSVRPGQGRTDTQYF.

This clone came up once. This chain connects TRBV13 to TRBJ1-2, with D perhaps TRBD1 (5 bases). The CDR3 runs 15 residues. Trimming took off 4 bases at V and 3 bases at J, with 15 bases between the two ends. Germline V gene sequence: CDR1 PRHDT, CDR2 FYEKMQ (reference sequence). CDR3 protein: CASSSIPQGDYGYTF. For the CDR3, the DNA is TGTGCCAGCAGCTCCATCCCGCAGGGTGACTATGGCTACACCTTC.

The chain employs TRBV27 and TRBJ2-7; TRBD1 is a possible D gene (5 bases). Germline lookup yields CDR1 MNHEY and CDR2 SMNVEV (reference sequence). The length of the CDR3 is 13 residues. Trimming left V 2 bases short and J 5 bases short, with 10 bases between. CDR3 nucleotides: TGTGCCAGCAGTTTAGGAAGGGGCCACGAGCAGTACTTC. It codes for CASSLGRGHEQYF.